The 7 T cell receptor beta chains listed next were all sequenced from one sample in a study of T cell responses to AZD1222 COVID-19 vaccine. The assay was immunoSEQ multiplex PCR, and TCRdb's table has in-frame clones only and misses some. The sample shows about 79,000 clones, around 80% of them seen only once. The sequencing here drew on peripheral blood, taken on day 0 of AZD1222 vaccination. The receptors shown here come from an adult in good health.

In its sample, this clone was seen once. The V gene is TRBV18, the J gene TRBJ2-5, with D perhaps TRBD1 (5 bases). The CDR3 sequence is 14 residues long. The germline V gene has CDR1 KGHSH and CDR2 LQKENI. V was clipped by 1 base and J by 0 bases, with 6 bases between them. Here the CDR3 DNA reads TGTGCCAGCTCACCACTGGACAACCAAGAGACCCAGTACTTC. Amino acid sequence: CASSPLDNQETQYF.

This clone has only one observation. The chain uses TRBV11-2 and TRBJ2-2; perhaps D is TRBD1 or TRBD2 (6 bases each). CDR3 length: 14 residues. The V end was cut by 6 bases, the J end by 7 bases, with 15 bases between. Germline lookup yields CDR1 SGHAT and CDR2 FQNNGV. The CDR3 here is CASRSWGAVGELFF. The CDR3 nucleotides are TGTGCCAGCAGGTCTTGGGGGGCGGTCGGGGAGCTGTTTTTT.

The V gene is TRBV6-1, the J gene TRBJ1-1; 8 bases map to TRBD1. Germline-derived CDR1 and CDR2 are MNHNS and SASEGT. Trimming at V came to 3 bases and at J to 4 bases, leaving 7 bases not matched to a gene. This CDR3 contains 15 residues. For the CDR3, the DNA is TGTGCCAGCAGTGACAGGGGGCGCGGAAGCACTGAAGCTTTCTTT. As protein: CASSDRGRGSTEAFF.

This clone was found once. The gene calls are TRBV19 and TRBJ1-1, with 7 bases lining up with TRBD1. CDR1 and CDR2 (germline): LNHDA, SQIVND (reference sequence). The CDR3 has 15 residues. The CDR3: CATEPRGGMNTEAFF. The DNA of the CDR3 is TGTGCTACTGAACCCAGGGGGGGTATGAACACTGAAGCTTTCTTT.

This clone was seen only a few times. The CDR3 DNA reads TGTGCCACCAAGAGTATATTCGGTGAGCAGTTCTTC. Translating it yields CATKSIFGEQFF. The rearrangement links TRBV6-5 to TRBJ2-1; D is uncertain. Between the trimmed V and J ends, which lost 10 bases and 9 bases, there was a span of 16 bases. CDR3 length: 12 residues. CDR1 and CDR2 from the germline V gene are MNHEY and SVGAGI.

The V call is TRBV12-3 or TRBV12-4, the J call TRBJ2-1; D remains ambiguous. V was clipped by 0 bases and J by 9 bases, with 3 bases between them. The CDR3 length is 11 residues. CDR3 sequence (DNA): TGTGCCAGCAGTTTAGCTGGTGAGCAGTTCTTC. It yields the protein CASSLAGEQFF.

CDR3 region: CATSRINSPLHF. CDR3 bases: TGTGCCACCTCTAGGATTAATTCACCCCTCCACTTT. The chain has TRBV27 and TRBJ1-6, with unresolved D. The V end was cut by 10 bases, the J end by 6 bases, with 10 bases between. This CDR3 has 12 residues. Germline V gene data show CDR1 as MNHEY and CDR2 as SMNVEV (reference sequence).